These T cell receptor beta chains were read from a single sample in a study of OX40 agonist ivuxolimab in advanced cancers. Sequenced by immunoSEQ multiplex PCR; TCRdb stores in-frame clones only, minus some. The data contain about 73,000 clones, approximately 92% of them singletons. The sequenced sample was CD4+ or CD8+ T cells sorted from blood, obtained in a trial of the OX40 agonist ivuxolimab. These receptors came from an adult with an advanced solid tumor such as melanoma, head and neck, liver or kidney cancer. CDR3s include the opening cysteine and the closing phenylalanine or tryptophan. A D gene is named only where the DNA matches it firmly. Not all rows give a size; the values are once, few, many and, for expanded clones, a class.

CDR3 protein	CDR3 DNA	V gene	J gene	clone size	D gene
CASSQDAARPLRSYEQYF	TGCGCCAGCAGCCAAGACGCCGCCAGACCACTTAGAAGTTACGAGCAGTACTTC	TRBV4-3	TRBJ2-7	NA	NA
CASSLVWTEIRYGYTF	TGTGCCAGCAGCTTGGTGTGGACCGAGATACGCTATGGCTACACCTTC	TRBV5-5	TRBJ1-2	NA	NA
CASSLVSYEQYF	TGTGCCAGCAGCTTAGTCTCCTACGAGCAGTACTTC	TRBV7-2	TRBJ2-7	NA	NA
CASSLGYEGVRGANVLTF	TGTGCCAGCAGCTTGGGCTATGAGGGGGTACGTGGGGCCAACGTCCTGACTTTC	TRBV5-6	TRBJ2-6	few	NA
CSVSQGAISYNEQFF	TGCAGCGTGTCACAGGGGGCCATCTCCTACAATGAGCAGTTCTTC	TRBV29-1	TRBJ2-1	NA	TRBD1
CASSFQGGDTEAFF	TGTGCCAGCAGCTTCCAGGGAGGGGACACTGAAGCTTTCTTT	TRBV5-5	TRBJ1-1	NA	NA
CASRLADWHGYTF	TGTGCCAGCAGGTTGGCGGACTGGCATGGCTACACCTTC	TRBV2	TRBJ1-2	NA	NA
CASGGGYSNQPQHF	TGTGCCAGTGGGGGGGGGTATAGCAATCAGCCCCAGCATTTT	TRBV6-5	TRBJ1-5	NA	NA
CASSLVGSGSFEDTQYF	TGCGCCAGCAGCTTGGTCGGTAGCGGGAGTTTCGAAGATACGCAGTATTTT	TRBV5-1	TRBJ2-3	NA	TRBD2
CSVDREGGAGELFF	TGCAGCGTTGACAGGGAGGGCGGGGCCGGGGAGCTGTTTTTT	TRBV29-1	TRBJ2-2	NA	TRBD2
CASSLGQASTDTQYF	TGTGCCAGCAGCTTAGGACAGGCTAGCACAGATACGCAGTATTTT	TRBV11-3	TRBJ2-3	NA	NA
CASSQNDRGIGQPQHF	TGTGCCAGCAGCCAGAACGACAGGGGCATCGGGCAGCCCCAGCATTTT	TRBV7-2	TRBJ1-5	NA	TRBD1
CASRLAGGTDTQYF	TGCGCCAGCAGACTAGCGGGAGGAACAGATACGCAGTATTTT	TRBV5-1	TRBJ2-3	NA	TRBD2
CASIPSGRGLETQYF	TGTGCCAGCATCCCTAGCGGGAGGGGACTGGAGACCCAGTACTTC	TRBV7-6	TRBJ2-5	NA	TRBD2
CASSYNANTQYF	TGTGCCAGCAGTTACAATGCGAATACGCAGTATTTT	TRBV28	TRBJ2-3	NA	NA
CSVGTSAYEQYF	TGCAGCGTAGGGACTAGCGCCTACGAGCAGTACTTC	TRBV29-1	TRBJ2-7	once	TRBD2
CASSPHRGPSTEAFF	TGTGCCAGTAGTCCCCACAGGGGGCCGAGCACTGAAGCTTTCTTT	TRBV19	TRBJ1-1	NA	TRBD1
CAITPTGSSYEQYF	TGTGCCATCACCCCGACAGGGAGTAGCTACGAGCAGTACTTC	TRBV10-3	TRBJ2-7	NA	TRBD1
CASSRRDGYYEQYF	TGTGCCAGCAGCCGCCGGGACGGATACTACGAGCAGTACTTC	TRBV11-1	TRBJ2-7	NA	NA
CASSVGTSGIYEQYF	TGCGCCAGCAGCGTCGGGACTAGCGGGATCTACGAGCAGTACTTC	TRBV5-1	TRBJ2-7	NA	TRBD2
CASSRGLAGDTGELFF	TGTGCCAGCAGCCGAGGACTAGCGGGAGACACCGGGGAGCTGTTTTTT	TRBV27	TRBJ2-2	NA	TRBD2
CARTSYNSPLHF	TGTGCCAGGACGTCGTATAATTCACCCCTCCACTTT	TRBV19	TRBJ1-6	NA	NA
CASSLIPNEQFF	TGTGCCAGCAGCTTAATACCCAATGAGCAGTTCTTC	TRBV7-3	TRBJ2-1	NA	NA
CAAGGQSYGGANVLTF	TGTGCCGCGGGGGGACAGTCCTATGGTGGGGCCAACGTCCTGACTTTC	TRBV15	TRBJ2-6	NA	NA